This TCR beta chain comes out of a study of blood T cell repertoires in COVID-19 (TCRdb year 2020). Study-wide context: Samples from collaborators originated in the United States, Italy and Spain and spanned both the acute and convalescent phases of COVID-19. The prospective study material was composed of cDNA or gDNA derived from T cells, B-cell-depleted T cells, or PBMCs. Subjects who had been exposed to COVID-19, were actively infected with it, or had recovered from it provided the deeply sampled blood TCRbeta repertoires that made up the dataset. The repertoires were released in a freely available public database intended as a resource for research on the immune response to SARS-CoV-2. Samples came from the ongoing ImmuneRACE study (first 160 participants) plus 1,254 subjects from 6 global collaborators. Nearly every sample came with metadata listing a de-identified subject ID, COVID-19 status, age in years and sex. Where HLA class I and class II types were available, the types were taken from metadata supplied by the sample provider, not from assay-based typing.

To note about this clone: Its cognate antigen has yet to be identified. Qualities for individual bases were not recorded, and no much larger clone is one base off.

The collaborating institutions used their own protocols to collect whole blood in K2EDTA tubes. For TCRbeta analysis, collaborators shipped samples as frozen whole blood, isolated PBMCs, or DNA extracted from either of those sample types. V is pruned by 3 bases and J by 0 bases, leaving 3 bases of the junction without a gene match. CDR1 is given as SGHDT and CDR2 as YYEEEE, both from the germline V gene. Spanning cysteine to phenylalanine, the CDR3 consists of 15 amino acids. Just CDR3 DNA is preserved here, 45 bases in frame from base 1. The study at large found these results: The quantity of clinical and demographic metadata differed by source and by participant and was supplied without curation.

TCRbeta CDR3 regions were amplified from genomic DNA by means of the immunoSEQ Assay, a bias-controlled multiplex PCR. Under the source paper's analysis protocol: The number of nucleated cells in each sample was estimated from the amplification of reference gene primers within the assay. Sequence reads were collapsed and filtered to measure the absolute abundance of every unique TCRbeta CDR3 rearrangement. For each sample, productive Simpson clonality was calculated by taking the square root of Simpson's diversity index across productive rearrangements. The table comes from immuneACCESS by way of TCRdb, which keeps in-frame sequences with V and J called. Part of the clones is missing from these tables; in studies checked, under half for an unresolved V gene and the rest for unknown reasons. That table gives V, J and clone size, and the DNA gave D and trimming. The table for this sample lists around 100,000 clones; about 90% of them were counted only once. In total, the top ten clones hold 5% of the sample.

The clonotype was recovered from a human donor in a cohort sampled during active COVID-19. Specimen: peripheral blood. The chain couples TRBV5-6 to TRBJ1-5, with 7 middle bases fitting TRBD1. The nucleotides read TGTGCCAGCAGCTCGACAGGGTATAGCAATCAGCCCCAGCATTTT. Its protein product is CASSSTGYSNQPQHF.